Sequencing of this TCR beta chain was carried out in a study of blood T cell repertoires in COVID-19. The wider study: Whether acute or convalescent, the COVID-19 samples came from the United States, Italy and Spain. T cells, B-cell-depleted T cells, or PBMCs supplied cDNA or gDNA.

Details on this clone: The same CDR3 arises from other DNA sequences in this sample as well.

The data were produced by immunoSEQ multiplex PCR, yet TCRdb's version contains in-frame clones alone and is incomplete. The data hold about 180,000 clones, with more than 75% observed a single time. The length of the CDR3 is 14 residues. Germline-derived CDR1 and CDR2 are LNHNV and YYDKDF (reference sequence). Trimming removed 3 bases at V and 2 bases at J, with 10 bases between. The Seattle patients joined while their infection was active and were tracked longitudinally afterward. Sequencing used peripheral blood. V gene TRBV15 combines with J gene TRBJ1-1, with D possibly being TRBD1 (6 bases). The TCR originated in a woman between 65 and 79 years old with COVID-19, enrolled during active disease. CDR3 residues: CATSSDRTNTEAFF. The CDR3 DNA reads as TGTGCCACCAGCAGTGACAGGACTAACACTGAAGCTTTCTTT.